This TCR beta chain originates from a study of T cell changes during pregnancy in multiple sclerosis. Assay used: immunoSEQ multiplex PCR; TCRdb lists only in-frame clones, some missing. The sample shows approximately 61,000 clones, approximately 88% of them seen only once. Germline V gene sequence: CDR1 SGHRS, CDR2 YFSETQ. The length of the CDR3 is 15 residues. V was trimmed by 2 bases and J by 5 bases, leaving 16 bases between them. The chain employs TRBV5-1 and TRBJ2-5, with TRBD2 as a possible D gene (7 bases). The sequence was obtained from a female donor with multiple sclerosis, enrolled in a pregnancy study. Sequencing was performed on peripheral blood, taken in the first trimester of pregnancy. The CDR3 loop is CASSFLEQGGETQYF. CDR3 nucleotide sequence: TGCGCCAGCAGCTTTTTAGAACAGGGAGGGGAGACCCAGTACTTC.